This T cell receptor beta chain was sequenced for a study of cytomegalovirus exposure and HLA in healthy donors. Across the study: A subsequent analysis reported that the roughly 130 validation repertoires were produced on the same platform that had also been used for the roughly 700 first-cohort repertoires.

The CDR3 is made up of 17 amino acids. Deletions cut 3 bases from V and 0 bases from J, with 14 bases between. Germline V gene lookup returns CDR1 SGHDN and CDR2 FVKESK. A remark on this clone: Its target is not known.

The study, taken as a whole, reports: Most TCR sequences were uncommon, yet certain public TCRs appeared in many donors. The authors confirmed in vitro that a few CMV-associated chains were specific for CMV antigens.

The donors were in the roughly 130-subject validation cohort, distinct from the roughly 670-subject first cohort. Profiling relied on immunoSEQ multiplex PCR, and the TCRdb table lists in-frame clones only, not all of them. The table lists about 92,000 clones, 80% to 95% of them singletons, with less than 1.5% in the top ten. Sequenced: PBMCs. The chain links TRBV14 to TRBJ1-4; a possible D gene is TRBD1 (6 bases). The sequence was obtained from a woman between 25 and 40 years old in good health and CMV-seropositive. The CDR3 DNA sequence: TGTGCCAGCAGCCAGAACAGGGAGACTGCAACTAATGAAAAACTGTTTTTT. This encodes CASSQNRETATNEKLFF.